This TCR beta chain was observed in a study of CD8 T cells in ankylosing spondylitis. This clonotype was detected ten times or more. Germline lookup yields CDR1 DFQATT and CDR2 SNEGSKA (reference sequence). The length of the CDR3 is 15 residues. V trimming: 6 bases; J trimming: 3 bases; junction bases outside the gene matches: 10. TCRdb used MiXCR to reprocess the 5' RACE reads, holding one entry per CDR3 protein. Altogether about 140,000 distinct CDR3 sequences are present, around 6.6% being singletons, with the ten largest covering 9.5% to 15%. The receptor was isolated from a female donor with ankylosing spondylitis or in good health (not recorded which). The sequenced sample was blood, either unsorted or a sorted T cell fraction (not recorded which). The chain carries TRBV20-1 and TRBJ2-7; TRBD1 matches 11 bases. In DNA, the CDR3 is TGCAGTGCCCTCAGCGGGGGGACAGGGGGCTACGAGCAGTACTTC. Protein sequence: CSALSGGTGGYEQYF.